Following are 29 T cell receptor beta chains from one sample sequenced in a study of shared clonotypes between healthy human individuals. Profiled with immunoSEQ multiplex PCR; TCRdb holds only in-frame clones, not every one. The data contain about a million clones, 70% to 80% of them singletons. The sequenced sample consisted of memory CD4+ T cells from PBMCs. Subset given: CD45RA-negative fraction. The receptors here all came from a man aged 18 to 29 in good health. Some clones in this sample may be carry-over from other donors' samples.

This sequence joins TRBV10-3 and TRBJ2-5; D unresolved. Trimming removed 4 bases at V and 5 bases at J, with 14 bases between. This CDR3 is 14 amino acids long. Per the germline V gene, CDR1 is ENHRY and CDR2 is SYGVKD. In nucleotides, the CDR3 is TGTGCCATCAGTGTGACTCCCGGGTCGGAGACCCAGTACTTC. This sequence encodes CAISVTPGSETQYF.

V gene TRBV7-9 combines with J gene TRBJ2-2; D gene unclear. Germline CDR1 is SEHNR and CDR2 is FQNEAQ (reference sequence). The CDR3 is 14 residues long. V lost 6 bases to trimming and J lost 4 bases, with 12 bases between them. The CDR3 DNA sequence: TGTGCCAGCAGTTATCTCGGTTCCACCGGGGAGCTGTTTTTT. Amino acid sequence: CASSYLGSTGELFF.

The table lists this clone with a count of one. The chain carries TRBV7-3 and TRBJ1-1, with D tentatively TRBD1 (6 bases). From germline, CDR1 is SGHTA and CDR2 FQGTGA. The CDR3 has 15 residues. Between the trimmed V and J ends, which lost 2 bases and 5 bases, there was a span of 15 bases. CDR3 nucleotides: TGTGCCAGCAGCTTACGAGGGCAGGGGTGGACTGAAGCTTTCTTT. Protein sequence: CASSLRGQGWTEAFF.

This clone was recorded only once. The chain couples TRBV5-6 to TRBJ1-3; D is uncertain. The V gene's germline CDR1 is SGHDT and CDR2 YYEEEE. V was clipped by 0 bases and J by 5 bases, with 9 bases between them. The CDR3 has 14 amino acids. The CDR3 here is CASSLERGRNTIYF. The CDR3 DNA sequence: TGTGCCAGCAGCTTGGAGCGGGGAAGAAACACCATATATTTT.

A remark on this clone: Just one base apart from a much larger clone, this may be a read error. The chain joins TRBV5-1 to TRBJ2-1; TRBD1 is a possible D gene (5 bases). V gave up 1 base and J gave up 0 bases, with 5 bases separating them. Germline V gene lookup returns CDR1 SGHRS and CDR2 YFSETQ. This CDR3 comprises 14 residues. CDR3 nucleotide sequence: TGCGCCAGCAGCTTGCAGGGCTCCTACAATGAGCAGTTCTTC. It yields the protein CASSLQGSYNEQFF.

V usage is TRBV7-3 and J usage is TRBJ2-7; 8 bases fit TRBD1. Germline CDR1 SGHTA, CDR2 FQGTGA. CDR3 length: 16 residues. V shed 5 bases, J shed 4 bases, and the junction held 13 bases outside the gene matches. CDR3 sequence (DNA): TGTGCCAGCAGCCCCCAGGGGGCGGGGACATCTTACGAGCAGTACTTC. Protein: CASSPQGAGTSYEQYF.

This clone was found once. The rearrangement joins TRBV15 to TRBJ2-2, with D tentatively TRBD1 (7 bases). The germline V and J ends were trimmed by 5 bases and 2 bases, with 12 bases remaining between them. This CDR3 is built from 15 residues. Germline loops: CDR1 LNHNV, CDR2 YYDKDF (reference sequence). The CDR3: CATSRGTANTGELFF. The CDR3 DNA reads TGTGCCACCAGCCGCGGGACAGCCAACACCGGGGAGCTGTTTTTT. The full variable domain, rest sourced from reference TRBV15 and TRBJ2-2, is DAMVIQNPRYQVTQFGKPVTLSCSQTLNHNVMYWYQQKSSQAPKLLFHYYDKDFNNEADTPDNFQSRRPNTSFCFLDIRSPGLGDTAMYLCATSRGTANTGELFFGEGSRLTVL.

V and J are TRBV6-5 and TRBJ1-2; TRBD1 might be the D (6 bases). Trimming removed 6 bases at V and 7 bases at J, with 21 bases between. Looked up from germline, CDR1 is MNHEY and CDR2 is SVGAGI. The CDR3 loop spans 15 amino acids. The CDR3 nucleotides are TGTGCCAGCAGCACCGGGACAAGACTATTCTTTGGCTACACCTTC. It yields the protein CASSTGTRLFFGYTF.

This chain links TRBV5-1 with TRBJ1-5; 9 bases match TRBD1. Germline CDR1 SGHRS, CDR2 YFSETQ. This CDR3 comprises 14 residues. V lost 2 bases to trimming and J lost 7 bases; unmatched junction nucleotides: 4. DNA for the CDR3: TGCGCCAGCAGCTTTACAGGGGGCGAACAGCCCCAGCATTTT. Its protein is CASSFTGGEQPQHF.

This chain uses TRBV28 with TRBJ1-1; D remains ambiguous. The CDR3 is 15 residues long. Per germline, CDR1 MDHEN and CDR2 SYDVKM. V lost 9 bases to trimming and J lost 4 bases, with 21 bases between them. Here the CDR3 reads CASNTNGEGSTEAFF. CDR3 nucleotide sequence: TGTGCCAGTAACACCAACGGAGAAGGGAGCACTGAAGCTTTCTTT.

In regard to this clone: This CDR3 is also generated by other DNA sequences in the sample. The gene calls are TRBV18 and TRBJ2-5; D unresolved. Germline loops: CDR1 KGHSH, CDR2 LQKENI. CDR3 size: 13 residues. Trimming took 0 bases from V and 2 from J, leaving 4 bases between them. The CDR3, as DNA: TGTGCCAGCTCACCACCGTCTCAAGAGACCCAGTACTTC. It codes for CASSPPSQETQYF.

The rearrangement uses TRBV27 and TRBJ1-2, with 7 bases that match TRBD1. Unmatched junction bases numbered 9, after V lost 8 bases and J lost 3 bases. The CDR3 has 14 amino acids. The V gene's germline CDR1 is MNHEY and CDR2 SMNVEV (reference sequence). The CDR3 DNA reads TGTGCCAGCCGAACAACAGGGGCGGACTATGGCTACACCTTC. Residues: CASRTTGADYGYTF.

The V gene is TRBV5-8, the J gene TRBJ1-5; D might be TRBD1 (5 bases). Between the trimmed V and J ends, which lost 1 base and 2 bases, there was a span of 10 bases. This CDR3 region has 15 residues. Germline CDR1 is SGHTS and CDR2 is YDEGEE. The DNA for the CDR3 is TGTGCCAGCAGCTTGTATAAAGGGGGCAATCAGCCCCAGCATTTT. It encodes CASSLYKGGNQPQHF.

About this clone itself: The same CDR3 is also encoded by other DNA sequences in this sample. The chain carries TRBV2 and TRBJ1-5; D is perhaps TRBD1 (6 bases). The germline V gene encodes CDR1 SNHLY and CDR2 FYNNEI. V was trimmed by 2 bases and J by 5 bases, leaving 10 bases between them. CDR3 length equals 14 residues. The CDR3 is CASSESAGDQPQHF. In DNA, the CDR3 is TGTGCCAGCAGTGAATCGGCAGGGGATCAGCCCCAGCATTTT.

This chain connects TRBV5-6 to TRBJ2-7; D gene ambiguous. The V end was cut by 0 bases, the J end by 2 bases, with 9 bases between. The CDR3 runs to 14 residues. Germline-derived CDR1 and CDR2 are SGHDT and YYEEEE. CDR3 amino acids: CASSLGQLTYEQYF. DNA of the CDR3: TGTGCCAGCAGCTTGGGGCAGCTAACCTACGAGCAGTACTTC.

The chain carries TRBV6-5 and TRBJ1-5; the D is unclear. The CDR3 is made up of 14 amino acids. Germline assignment: CDR1 MNHEY and CDR2 SVGAGI. With 6 bases removed from V and 5 bases from J, the gap between germline ends came to 14 bases. The CDR3 DNA is TGTGCCAGCAGACTGACTAGTGGGGATCAGCCCCAGCATTTT. Translating it yields CASRLTSGDQPQHF.

The chain uses TRBV4-3 and TRBJ2-7; 8 nucleotides line up with TRBD1. CDR3 size: 15 residues. Trimming cost V 0 bases and J 8 bases; bases outside gene matches: 9. The germline V gene has CDR1 LGHNA and CDR2 YSLEER. CDR3 amino acids: CASSQEGDRGGQQYF. In DNA form, the CDR3 reads TGCGCCAGCAGCCAAGAAGGAGACAGGGGCGGCCAGCAGTACTTC.

The genes are TRBV29-1 and TRBJ1-5; D uncertain. V shed 7 bases and J shed 4 bases, with 14 bases lying between them. This CDR3 comprises 13 residues. CDR1 is SQVTM, CDR2 ANQGSEA, per germline. The CDR3 region is CSAADSINQPQHF. DNA of the CDR3: TGCAGCGCCGCGGACTCGATAAATCAGCCCCAGCATTTT. Filled out from reference TRBV29-1 and TRBJ1-5, the complete variable domain reads SAVISQKPSRDICQRGTSLTIQCQVDSQVTMMFWYRQQPGQSLTLIATANQGSEATYESGFVIDKFPISRPNLTFSTLTVSNMSPEDSSIYLCSAADSINQPQHFGDGTRLSIL.

The chain has TRBV5-1 and TRBJ2-7; D perhaps matches TRBD1 (5 bases). The CDR3 contains 13 residues. V lost 3 bases to trimming and J lost 7 bases, with 14 bases between them. CDR1 and CDR2 from the germline V gene are SGHRS and YFSETQ. The CDR3 reads CASSYRQGGEQYF. CDR3 bases: TGCGCCAGCAGCTACCGGCAGGGCGGAGAGCAGTACTTC.

V is TRBV4-2 and J is TRBJ1-2; D not certain. The germline CDR1 and CDR2 sequences are LGHNA and YNFKEQ. There are 12 residues in the CDR3. V was cut by 3 bases and J by 0 bases, with 2 bases left in between. The CDR3 region has the DNA TGTGCCAGCAGCCAGGCTAACTATGGCTACACCTTC. It specifies CASSQANYGYTF.

This clone came up many times. Additional DNA sequences in this sample encode the identical CDR3. The chain links TRBV30 to TRBJ1-2; possibly TRBD1 for D (6 bases). Germline lookup yields CDR1 GTSNPN and CDR2 SVGIG (reference sequence). The length of the CDR3 is 17 residues. The V end lost 4 bases, the J end lost 4 bases, and 25 bases lay between the germline ends. For the CDR3, the DNA is TGTGCCTGGATCTCTCCGGGGACCAGGGGTCGGGGCTATGGCTACACCTTC. Its translation is CAWISPGTRGRGYGYTF.

The chain couples TRBV7-9 to TRBJ2-2; D unclear. Trimming took off 3 bases at V and 4 bases at J, with 3 bases between the two ends. The CDR3 runs 12 residues. The germline CDR1 and CDR2 sequences are SEHNR and FQNEAQ (reference sequence). CDR3 nucleotides: TGTGCCAGCAGCTTCGCCACCGGGGAGCTGTTTTTT. Its protein product is CASSFATGELFF.

This clone turned up a few times. The chain has TRBV19 and TRBJ1-5, with 7 bases aligning to TRBD1. The germline V gene encodes CDR1 LNHDA and CDR2 SQIVND (reference sequence). The CDR3 is 13 amino acids. The J segment lost 6 bases and the V segment lost 7 bases, leaving 6 bases of the junction unmatched. The CDR3 loop reads CASIGQDTQPQHF. Here the CDR3 DNA reads TGTGCCAGTATCGGACAGGATACTCAGCCCCAGCATTTT.

The chain has TRBV5-1 and TRBJ2-7, with D possibly being TRBD2 (5 bases). The V end lost 6 bases, the J end lost 1 base, and 14 bases lay between the germline ends. The germline V gene has CDR1 SGHRS and CDR2 YFSETQ. This CDR3 comprises 14 residues. The CDR3 loop is CASTYGETSYEQYF. CDR3 sequence (DNA): TGCGCCAGCACCTACGGGGAGACTTCCTACGAGCAGTACTTC.

The chain has TRBV28 and TRBJ2-5; D ambiguous. This CDR3 has 11 amino acids. Germline V gives CDR1 MDHEN, CDR2 SYDVKM. The V end was cut by 7 bases, the J end by 4 bases, with 7 bases between. The CDR3 loop is CASTRRETQYF. CDR3 nucleotide sequence: TGTGCCAGCACCCGTCGAGAGACCCAGTACTTC. The full variable domain, completed using reference TRBV28 and TRBJ2-5, is DVKVTQSSRYLVKRTGEKVFLECVQDMDHENMFWYRQDPGLGLRLIYFSYDVKMKEKGDIPEGYSVSREKKERFSLILESASTNQTSMYLCASTRRETQYFGPGTRLLVL.

The V gene is TRBV5-1, the J gene TRBJ2-7; a weak D match, TRBD1 (5 bases). The germline V and J ends were trimmed by 2 bases and 6 bases, with 12 bases remaining between them. The CDR3 is 13 amino acids. CDR1 and CDR2 (germline): SGHRS, YFSETQ. The DNA for the CDR3 is TGCGCCAGCAGCTTTCCAGGGAAGGGCGAGCAGTACTTC. This translates into CASSFPGKGEQYF.

This clone has more than one count but fewer than ten. CDR3 in DNA: TGTGCCAGTAGTATAATTGGGGGAATCAGGAACACTGAAGCTTTCTTT. Translation gives CASSIIGGIRNTEAFF. The J gene is TRBJ1-1, the V gene TRBV19; tentative D call: TRBD1 (5 bases). Germline loops: CDR1 LNHDA, CDR2 SQIVND (reference sequence). Deletions cut 2 bases from V and 1 base from J, with 14 bases between. This CDR3 region has 16 residues.

The chain employs TRBV28 and TRBJ2-3; possible D gene TRBD1, 6 bases. Trimming removed 6 bases at V and 8 bases at J, with 12 bases between. Germline CDR1 and CDR2: MDHEN and SYDVKM. CDR3 length equals 12 residues. The CDR3 DNA reads as TGTGCCAGCAGGCTCAGGGGAAGTACGCAGTATTTT. Its translation: CASRLRGSTQYF.

The V gene is TRBV20-1, the J gene TRBJ2-7; 7 bases line up with TRBD2. This CDR3 is 10 amino acids long. Germline V gene sequence: CDR1 DFQATT, CDR2 SNEGSKA (reference sequence). The CDR3 loop is CSGLVYEQYF. In DNA, the CDR3 is TGCAGCGGACTAGTTTACGAGCAGTACTTC.